Each of the 29 T cell receptor beta chains below was sequenced from the same sample in a study of tumor and adjacent non-tumor tissue in lung cancer. The library came from three nested PCR rounds adapted from ARM-PCR protocols. From the multiplex PCR reads, TCRdb called clonotypes with MiXCR, one entry per CDR3 protein. The table records approximately 120,000 distinct CDR3 sequences, roughly 77% of them present only once. RNA was extracted from bulk tissue without any cell sorting. Sequenced input: lung tumor tissue. These receptor sequences come from a woman aged 60-70 years with non-small cell lung cancer.

On this clonotype itself: The junction departs from the called germline gene at one end, perhaps through a read error. The chain is built from TRBV20-1 and TRBJ2-2, with a weak D call TRBD2 (5 bases). This CDR3 spans 12 amino acids. CDR1 and CDR2 (germline): DFQATT, SNEGSKA (reference sequence). CDR3 sequence reads: CSASDSTGEQFF. As DNA, the CDR3 is TGCAGTGCTAGTGACTCCACCGGGGAGCAGTTTTTT.

This clonotype appeared many times. The chain recombines TRBV5-1 with TRBJ1-4; TRBD1 is a possible D gene (5 bases). CDR1 is SGHRS, CDR2 YFSETQ, per germline. The CDR3 length is 18 residues. The V and J ends lost 0 bases and 0 bases respectively, with 15 bases between them. CDR3 sequence: CASSLEMGPFATNEKLFF. CDR3 sequence (DNA): TGCGCCAGCAGCTTGGAAATGGGGCCCTTTGCAACTAATGAAAAACTGTTTTTT. The full variable domain, its missing parts supplied by reference TRBV5-1 and TRBJ1-4, is KAGVTQTPRYLIKTRGQQVTLSCSPISGHRSVSWYQQTPGQGLQFLFEYFSETQRNKGNFPGRFSGRQFSNSRSEMNVSTLELGDSALYLCASSLEMGPFATNEKLFFGSGTQLSVL.

On this clonotype itself: One end of the junction is discordant with germline, which a read error may explain. The rearrangement uses TRBV20-1 and TRBJ2-6; tentative D call: TRBD1 (7 bases). Germline assignment: CDR1 DFQATT and CDR2 SNEGSKA (reference sequence). The CDR3 contains 17 residues. The CDR3 reads CSARDNRGLPGANILTF. CDR3 nucleotide sequence: TGCAGTGCTAGAGATAACAGGGGACTCCCTGGGGCCAACATCCTGACTTTC.

A word on this clonotype: One end of the junction fails to match germline, which may point to a read error. The J gene is TRBJ1-6, the V gene TRBV6-6, with D uncertain. Germline V gives CDR1 MNHNY, CDR2 SVGAGI (reference sequence). This CDR3 region has 17 residues. CDR3 bases: TGTGCCAGCAGTTTTGATGAAGAGAACTCCTACAATTCACTCCTCCACTTT. This encodes CASSFDEENSYNSLLHF.

Note on this clonotype: The junction does not match germline at one end; this may be a read error. The chain couples TRBV6-5 to TRBJ1-1; 7 positions agree with TRBD1. Germline V lookup: CDR1 MNHEY, CDR2 SVGAGI. CDR3 length: 15 amino acids. CDR3 region: CASTYSTGYDSEAFF. CDR3 nucleotide sequence: TGTGCCAGCACTTACTCGACAGGGTATGACAGTGAAGCTTTCTTT.

For this clonotype: No conserved phenylalanine or tryptophan ends this CDR3, so it is likely a read error. Because the CDR3's place on the DNA is in doubt, the DNA is left out and the CDR3 is given as listed by TCRdb. V and J are TRBV11-1 and TRBJ1-1; TRBD1, the D gene given by the table, was not confirmed from the DNA. The CDR3 is made up of 13 amino acids, end residues included. From germline, CDR1 is SGHAT and CDR2 FQDESV (reference sequence). CDR3 protein: CASSRDLNTEAVS.

In its sample, this clonotype was seen many times. In nucleotides, the CDR3 is TGCGCCAGCAGCCGGACAGGGACCTCTGGAAACACCATATATTTT. Amino acid sequence: CASSRTGTSGNTIYF. This rearrangement joins TRBV4-3 to TRBJ1-3, with 8 bases matching TRBD1. The CDR3 is 15 amino acids. V was pared by 4 bases and J by 0 bases, with 2 bases of the junction left unmatched. The V gene's germline CDR1 is LGHNA and CDR2 YSLEER.

Turning to this clonotype: The final CDR3 position lacks the conserved phenylalanine or tryptophan, pointing to a likely read error. The V and J genes are TRBV11-1 and TRBJ2-3; D is uncertain. Germline CDR1 is SGHAT and CDR2 is FQDESV (reference sequence). This CDR3 contains 13 residues. The CDR3 here is CASRKRQGDTQYI. For the CDR3, the DNA is TGTGCCAGCAGAAAGAGGCAAGGTGATACACAGTATATT.

About this clonotype: One end of the junction does not line up with germline, which may come from a read error. The J gene is TRBJ1-1, the V gene TRBV20-1; 9 bases line up with TRBD1. The CDR3 covers 16 residues. Per germline, CDR1 DFQATT and CDR2 SNEGSKA (reference sequence). This chain's CDR3 is CSARGGIDRGDTEALF. The CDR3 region has the DNA TGCAGTGCTAGAGGAGGGATAGACAGGGGGGACACTGAAGCTTTATTT.

This clonotype was observed a single time. The junction differs from germline at one of its ends, possibly a read error. The CDR3 reads CTARAEMGFNEQFF. In DNA form, the CDR3 reads TGCACTGCTAGAGCGGAAATGGGTTTCAATGAACAGTTCTTC. V gene TRBV20-1 combines with J gene TRBJ2-1; possibly TRBD2 for D (5 bases). Germline values: CDR1 DFQATT, CDR2 SNEGSKA (reference sequence). The CDR3 covers 14 residues.

On this clonotype itself: In this CDR3 the conserved last residue, phenylalanine or tryptophan, is missing, so a read error is likely. The limits of the CDR3 on the DNA are not certain, so only TCRdb's listed CDR3 is given. The J gene is TRBJ1-2, the V gene TRBV11-1. Inclusive of both ends, the CDR3 amounts to 14 amino acids. Per germline, CDR1 SGHAT and CDR2 FQDESV (reference sequence). This CDR3 is CAISSQGPLYGYTS.

Worth noting for this clonotype: A read error is possible here, since a much larger clone lies one base away. The rearrangement joins TRBV5-4 to TRBJ1-3; no clear D gene. From germline, CDR1 is SGHNT and CDR2 YYREEE (reference sequence). The CDR3 is 13 amino acids. V was trimmed by 8 bases and J by 3 bases, leaving 12 bases between them. The CDR3 sequence: CARNSIGGNTIYF. CDR3 coding DNA: TGTGCCAGGAACAGCATAGGTGGAAACACCATATATTTT.

In the case of this clonotype: As the CDR3 is not closed by the conserved phenylalanine or tryptophan, this likely results from a read error. The rearrangement joins TRBV4-2 to TRBJ2-7; TRBD2 might be the D (5 bases). The germline V gene has CDR1 LGHNA and CDR2 YNFKEQ. The CDR3 extends over 13 amino acids. The CDR3 region is CASILGETYVQYY. In nucleotides, the CDR3 is TGTGCCAGCATATTGGGAGAGACCTACGTGCAGTACTAC.

For this clonotype: Relative to the germline gene, one junction end is altered; a read error may explain this. This chain joins TRBV6-1 and TRBJ1-5; D unresolved. The CDR3 sequence is 12 residues long. Germline CDR1 is MNHNS and CDR2 is SASEGT. The CDR3 DNA is TGTGTCAGCAAGAACGGGAATCAACTCCAGCATTTT. Translating it yields CVSKNGNQLQHF.

The V and J genes are TRBV28 and TRBJ2-7; D is perhaps TRBD2 (6 bases). In germline, CDR1 is MDHEN, CDR2 SYDVKM. This CDR3 has 15 residues. V lost 7 bases to trimming and J lost 0 bases, with 16 bases between them. CDR3 loop: CASNSRGGPSYEQYF. The CDR3 nucleotides read TGTGCCAGCAATTCCCGTGGAGGGCCCTCCTACGAGCAGTACTTC.

A single count supports this clonotype. A single base separates this from a much larger clone, so it may be a read error. The gene calls are TRBV20-1 and TRBJ2-7; D is ambiguous. Germline values: CDR1 DFQATT, CDR2 SNEGSKA (reference sequence). The CDR3 is 14 residues long. V was pared by 0 bases and J by 4 bases, with 13 bases between. The CDR3 region is CSARDFVAGYEQYF. The CDR3 coding sequence is TGCAGTGCTAGAGATTTTGTAGCCGGGTACGAGCAGTACTTC.

A word on this clonotype: The junction shows a germline mismatch at one end, possibly a read error. The chain carries TRBV4-3 and TRBJ1-1; perhaps TRBD1 as D (5 bases). The CDR3 has 16 residues. Germline-derived CDR1 and CDR2 are LGHNA and YSLEER. As DNA, the CDR3 is TGCACCAGCAGCCAAGATGGGATAGGGGATTACACTGAAGCTTTCTTT. This codes for CTSSQDGIGDYTEAFF.

This clonotype has only one observation. The chain has TRBV10-3 and TRBJ2-7; D may be TRBD2 (5 bases). This CDR3 contains 12 residues. CDR1 ENHRY and CDR2 SYGVKD come from the germline V gene. Trimming stripped 11 bases from V and 4 bases from J, with 15 bases between. The CDR3 protein is CAHGKFHYEQYF. Written as DNA, the CDR3 is TGTGCCCACGGGAAGTTCCATTACGAGCAGTACTTC.

The J gene is TRBJ1-1, the V gene TRBV4-3, with D unresolved. The V end was cut by 0 bases, the J end by 4 bases, with 18 bases between. This CDR3 has 17 residues. CDR1 is LGHNA and CDR2 is YSLEER in the germline V gene. CDR3 coding DNA: TGCGCCAGCAGCCAAGATCAAGTTTTGGCATTGAGCACTGAAGCTTTCTTT. Translating gives CASSQDQVLALSTEAFF.

The rearrangement links TRBV7-2 to TRBJ1-4, with 7 bases matching TRBD1. The germline V gene has CDR1 SGHTA and CDR2 FQGNSA. The CDR3 is 15 amino acids. The trim removed 7 bases at V and 5 bases at J, leaving 10 bases unmatched. The DNA of the CDR3 is TGTGCCAGCACCCCATCATCAGGGGGAAATGAAAAACTGTTTTTT. It is translated as CASTPSSGGNEKLFF.

On this clonotype: The junction shows a germline mismatch at one end, possibly a read error. The chain combines TRBV20-1 with TRBJ2-7; the match to TRBD1 covers 7 bases. The CDR3 runs to 12 residues. CDR1 DFQATT and CDR2 SNEGSKA come from the germline V gene (reference sequence). For the CDR3, the DNA is TGCAGAGCTAGAGACAGGGAGAGCGAGCAATACTTC. It yields the protein CRARDRESEQYF.

This clonotype was recorded once. This CDR3 is missing its conserved last phenylalanine or tryptophan, likely due to a read error. V usage is TRBV29-1 and J usage is TRBJ2-5; D uncertain. The V and J ends lost 4 bases and 5 bases respectively, with 11 bases between them. The germline CDR1 and CDR2 sequences are SQVTM and ANQGSEA. The CDR3 loop spans 12 amino acids. This CDR3 reads CSVAISGETQYL. In nucleotides, the CDR3 is TGCAGCGTTGCAATAAGTGGTGAGACCCAGTACCTC.

V usage is TRBV7-2 and J usage is TRBJ2-7; D not certain. Germline assignment: CDR1 SGHTA and CDR2 FQGNSA. Trimming left V 2 bases short and J 1 base short, with 12 bases between. The CDR3 consists of 15 residues. CDR3 DNA sequence: TGTGCCAGCAGCTTATCCCCAGCGCTATCCTACGAGCAGTACTTC. Protein product: CASSLSPALSYEQYF.

The chain has TRBV11-2 and TRBJ1-2; the match to TRBD1 covers 7 bases. Germline V gives CDR1 SGHAT, CDR2 FQNNGV. The trim removed 6 bases at V and 2 bases at J, leaving 12 bases unmatched. This CDR3 spans 16 amino acids. The CDR3 reads CASSLLLGTVNYGYTF. CDR3 sequence (DNA): TGTGCCAGCAGTTTACTCCTCGGGACAGTCAACTATGGCTACACCTTC.

A note on this clonotype: One end of the junction does not line up with germline, which may come from a read error. The chain uses TRBV18 and TRBJ1-2; 10 nucleotides agree with TRBD1. The CDR3 totals 14 residues. Germline V gives CDR1 KGHSH, CDR2 LQKENI. The CDR3 nucleotides read TGTGCCACCTCACCCGGGACAGGGGTGCGTGGCTACACCTTC. Encoded protein: CATSPGTGVRGYTF.

Regarding this clonotype: This may be a read error: a much more frequent sequence differs by one nucleotide. The rearrangement uses TRBV6-5 and TRBJ2-1; 13 bases are a match to TRBD2. Germline lookup yields CDR1 MNHEY and CDR2 SVGAGI. V gave up 2 bases and J gave up 9 bases; unmatched junction bases: 10. This CDR3 is 17 amino acids long. Here the CDR3 reads CASSYATGTSGNSEQFF. As DNA, the CDR3 is TGTGCCAGCAGTTACGCTACCGGGACTAGCGGGAACAGTGAGCAGTTCTTC.

As for this clonotype: This may be a read error, as it is one base from a much larger clone. The rearrangement uses TRBV6-1 and TRBJ1-2, with D possibly TRBD1 on 5 matching bases. Looked up from germline, CDR1 is MNHNS and CDR2 is SASEGT. The CDR3 runs to 15 residues. Trimming took off 2 bases at V and 5 bases at J, with 15 bases between the two ends. The CDR3 DNA reads TGTGCCAGCAGTGAAAGTAAGTCAGGGCCTTATGGCTACACCTTC. It encodes CASSESKSGPYGYTF.

About this clonotype: This may come from a read error, since a much larger clone is one base off. The J gene is TRBJ1-2, the V gene TRBV28, with unresolved D. CDR1 and CDR2 from the germline V gene are MDHEN and SYDVKM. This CDR3 region has 14 residues. The V end lost 10 bases, the J end lost 1 base, and 16 bases lay between the germline ends. Here the CDR3 reads CAIRSTGRNYGYTF. The CDR3 DNA reads TGTGCCATCAGGTCGACCGGCCGTAACTATGGCTACACCTTC.

On this clonotype itself: Just one base apart from a much larger clone, this may be a read error. In nucleotides, the CDR3 is TGCGCCAGCAGCTTGGTCGGGCCCCGGACGGATGGCTACACCTTC. Translation gives CASSLVGPRTDGYTF. The chain combines TRBV5-1 with TRBJ1-2; D gene ambiguous. Deletions cut 0 bases from V and 6 bases from J, with 15 bases between. This CDR3 is built from 15 residues. Germline V lookup: CDR1 SGHRS, CDR2 YFSETQ.